This T cell receptor beta chain emerged from a study of blood T cell repertoires in COVID-19. Assay: immunoSEQ multiplex PCR; the TCRdb copy retains only in-frame clones and omits some. The sample has a few hundred thousand clones; 85% to 90% are singletons. Germline CDR1 reads SEHNR; CDR2 reads FQNEAQ (reference sequence). The V end lost 5 bases, the J end lost 7 bases, and 17 bases lay between the germline ends. This CDR3 has 14 residues. The sequence was obtained from a woman aged 18 to 35 who had recovered from COVID-19. This rearrangement joins TRBV7-9 to TRBJ2-5, with D possibly being TRBD1 (6 bases). The material sequenced was PBMCs or T cells enriched from blood (not recorded which). The CDR3 spells CASSPVAGVVTQYF. CDR3 nucleotide sequence: TGTGCCAGCAGCCCAGTGGCAGGGGTGGTGACCCAGTACTTC.